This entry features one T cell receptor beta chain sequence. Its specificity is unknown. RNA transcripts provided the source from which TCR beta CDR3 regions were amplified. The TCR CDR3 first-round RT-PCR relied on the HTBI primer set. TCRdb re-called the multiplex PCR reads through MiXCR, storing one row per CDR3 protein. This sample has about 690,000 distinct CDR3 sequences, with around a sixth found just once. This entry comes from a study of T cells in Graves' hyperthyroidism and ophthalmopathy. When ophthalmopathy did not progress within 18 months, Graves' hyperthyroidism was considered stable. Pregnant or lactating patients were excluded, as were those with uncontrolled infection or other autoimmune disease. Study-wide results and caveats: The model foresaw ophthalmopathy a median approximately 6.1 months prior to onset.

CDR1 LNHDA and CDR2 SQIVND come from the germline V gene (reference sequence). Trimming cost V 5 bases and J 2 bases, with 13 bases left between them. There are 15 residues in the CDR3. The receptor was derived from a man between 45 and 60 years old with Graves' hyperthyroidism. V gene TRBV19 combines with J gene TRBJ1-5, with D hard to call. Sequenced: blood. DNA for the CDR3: TGTGCCAGTAGTCCCCGGGCCTGGGGCAATCAGCCCCAGCATTTT. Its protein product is CASSPRAWGNQPQHF.